Sequencing of this TCR beta chain was carried out in a study of cytomegalovirus exposure and HLA in healthy donors. General observations from the study: Rare sequences made up most TCRs, while some public TCRs were found in many donors.

On this clone itself: Its specificity is not known.

CDR1 is DFQATT, CDR2 SNEGSKA, per germline (reference sequence). The CDR3 totals 11 residues. The donors formed part of the approximately 130-subject validation cohort, distinct from the roughly 660-subject first cohort. Repertoires were generated with immunoSEQ multiplex PCR, while TCRdb's copy carries only in-frame clones and drops some. The sample holds more than 95,000 clones, 85% to 95% seen once. This clonotype was sampled from a woman between 18 and 29 years old in good health and CMV-seronegative. Specimen: PBMCs. The gene calls are TRBV20-1 and TRBJ1-2; no reliable D call. As DNA, the CDR3 is TGCAGCCTTCCCCCGGGGAATGGCTACACCTTC. Its protein is CSLPPGNGYTF.